This TCR beta chain was profiled in a study of T cells in narcolepsy. Whole-study results and caveats: Autoreactive clone sequences were missing from some blood memory CD4+ repertoires.

TCRdb's table, derived via immunoSEQ multiplex PCR, lists solely in-frame clones and lacks some. The sample yields tens of thousands of clones, about nine tenths seen once. On this clone: Antigen: not known.

Sequenced: CD45RA- memory CD4+ T cells from PBMCs. This sequence was found in a human donor with narcolepsy.

The CDR3 DNA reads TGTGCCAGCAGCCCGACCGCGGGGAGCGGGGAGCTGTTTTTT. Protein sequence: CASSPTAGSGELFF. The chain carries TRBV7-9 and TRBJ2-2; a weak D match, TRBD2 (6 bases). This CDR3 has 14 residues. CDR1 is SEHNR, CDR2 FQNEAQ, per germline (reference sequence). The V gene lost 5 bases and the J gene lost 7 bases, with 14 bases spanning the gap.